This T cell receptor (beta chain) was observed in a study of glioma-infiltrating T cells (dated by TCRdb to about 2016). Regarding the research as a whole: TCR alpha- and beta-chain repertoires were sequenced from glioma tissue, non-neoplastic brain tissue and matched peripheral blood mononuclear cells. To gauge divergence between tissue and blood T-cell populations, every tissue-infiltrating repertoire was compared against the peripheral blood repertoire from the same patient. The paired cohort was made up of three low-grade glioma patients, eight primary glioblastoma patients and three non-glioma patients who contributed non-neoplastic brain tissue. What the work shows at the level of the full study, not this receptor alone: Very few CDR3 sequences were found to be shared between tissue and blood, and this scarcity was attributed to high CDR3 diversity and limited sampling. VJ-independent divergence between tissue and blood was lower than expected in non-neoplastic patients but higher than expected in all gliomas, particularly low-grade gliomas. Group comparisons were based on small numbers of patients: three non-neoplastic, three low-grade glioma and 7 to 9 glioblastoma patients.

The germline V gene gives CDR1 as LGHNT and CDR2 as FRNRAP. CDR3 length: 16 amino acids, cysteine to phenylalanine. The CDR3 DNA has 48 bases and is translated from base 1. The iRepertoire nested amplicon-rescue multiplex PCR (arm-PCR) platform was used to amplify TCR alpha and beta CDR3 regions from RNA. The input for one-step reverse transcription and amplification was roughly 85-400 ng of either tissue mRNA or PBMC total RNA. Following bead purification, Illumina adapters were added by a secondary multiplex PCR, and the libraries were gel-purified between 200 and 400 bp. Internal 6-nucleotide barcodes were carried by the libraries and were used for demultiplexing. Sequencing of libraries was performed on an Illumina MiSeq with 2x220 or 2x250 nucleotide paired-end reads. As for how the authors treated the data: Paired reads were merged using FLASH 1.2.11 and were aligned to the GRCh37 human genome using BWA-MEM, after which TRA and TRB reads were extracted. For V and J assignment, an IMGT-derived reference of cassette sequences and CDR3 motifs that included pseudogenes was used. Reads were translated in three frames, and productive CDR3s were defined by a C…FGXG motif without stop codons. Clonotypes were defined as unique combinations of V-J cassette pair and CDR3 amino acid sequence. Reads were filtered by Hamming distance, thresholded by each sample's sequence error rate in mapped regions. TCRdb trimmed public reads at Q25 via fastp, called clones via MiXCR and kept in-frame beta chains. Rows are combined by CDR3 protein, so each entry shows the most common genes and DNA. These V and J calls are TCRdb output, not the study's own analysis. The sample table lists fewer than 200,000 distinct CDR3 sequences, under 55% of them with a count of one. About 5.2% of the sample goes to the ten largest clones.

Comments on this clonotype: It has no known antigen specificity. Its ends do not fully match the called genes, so a read error is possible.

This TCR was recovered from a human donor with low-grade glioma or glioblastoma, undergoing nonglioma brain surgery, or in good health (not recorded which). The rearranged chain carries TRBV12-5 and TRBJ2-1; 9 middle bases align to TRBD2. The specimen was glioma tissue, nonneoplastic brain tissue, or PBMCs (not recorded which). The CDR3 region reads CASALRLAASYNQQFF. The DNA is TGTGCTAGTGCCCTCAGACTAGCGGCTTCCTACAATCAGCAGTTCTTC.